This T cell receptor (beta chain) originates from a study of blood T cell repertoires in COVID-19. At the level of the study: COVID-19 samples from acute and convalescent phases originated in the United States, Italy and Spain. Nucleic acid was either cDNA or gDNA, and it came from T cells, B-cell-depleted T cells, or PBMCs.

This CDR3 has 13 residues. The germline V gene has CDR1 SEHNR and CDR2 FQNEAQ (reference sequence). V dropped 2 bases and J dropped 2; count of bases not matched to a gene: 0. Authors' methods: Estimation of nucleated cell counts relied on the amplification of reference gene primers. Produced via immunoSEQ multiplex PCR; TCRdb's table is partial and in-frame only. D and trimming come from the DNA, and the V and J calls and clone size come from that table. Of approximately 93,000 clones detected, just over 85% appear once; the ten largest clones hold 27%. Sequencing was done on a sample of peripheral blood. This TCR derives from a man between 50 and 59 years old with active or convalescent COVID-19. This rearrangement joins TRBV7-9 to TRBJ2-7, with 7 bases matching TRBD2. Written as DNA, the CDR3 is TGTGCCAGCAGCTTACGGGGGGCCTACGAGCAGTACTTC. Its translation: CASSLRGAYEQYF.